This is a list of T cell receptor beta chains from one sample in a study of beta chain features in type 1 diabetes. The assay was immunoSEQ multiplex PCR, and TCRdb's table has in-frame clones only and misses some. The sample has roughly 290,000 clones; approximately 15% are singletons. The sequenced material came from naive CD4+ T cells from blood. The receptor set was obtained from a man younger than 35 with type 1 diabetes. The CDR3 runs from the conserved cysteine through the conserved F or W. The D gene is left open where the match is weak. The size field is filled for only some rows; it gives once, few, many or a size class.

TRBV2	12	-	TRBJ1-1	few	TGTGCCAGCAGTGAAGAACAAATCCCAGCTTTCTTT	CASSEEQIPAFF
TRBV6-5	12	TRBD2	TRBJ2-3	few	TGTGCCAGCAGCCGACTAGCGGGGGCCGAGGATTTT	CASSRLAGAEDF
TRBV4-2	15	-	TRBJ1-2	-	TGTGCCAGCAGCCAAGCGGGAGTCGGCTCCTATGGCTACACCTTC	CASSQAGVGSYGYTF
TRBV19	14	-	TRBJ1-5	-	TGTGCCAGTAACGTTCAGGGAAGCAATCAGCCCCAGCATTTT	CASNVQGSNQPQHF
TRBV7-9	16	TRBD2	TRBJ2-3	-	TGTGCCAGCAGCTCAGTACTAGCGGGAGGCACAGATACGCAGTATTTT	CASSSVLAGGTDTQYF
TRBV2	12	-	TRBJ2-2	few	TGTGCCAGTAGGACAGACACCGGGGAGCTGTTTTTT	CASRTDTGELFF
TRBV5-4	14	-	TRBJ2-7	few	TGTGCCAGCAGCTTGGCCCGGGACTCCTACGAGCAGTACTTC	CASSLARDSYEQYF
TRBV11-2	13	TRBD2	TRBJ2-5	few	TGTGCCAGCAGCACCGGGACTAGAGAGACCCAGTACTTC	CASSTGTRETQYF
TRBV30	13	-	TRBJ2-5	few	TGTGCCTGGAGCCAAACAGGGACGGAGACCCAGTACTTC	CAWSQTGTETQYF
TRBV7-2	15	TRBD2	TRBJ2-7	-	TGTGCCAGCAGCCGCCAGGCGGGGGGCAACTACGAGCAGTACTTC	CASSRQAGGNYEQYF
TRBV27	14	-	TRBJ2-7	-	TGTGCCAGCAGTTTCAGGGGGGAGACCTACGAGCAGTACTTC	CASSFRGETYEQYF
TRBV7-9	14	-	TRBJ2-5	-	TGTGCCAGCAGCTCTACAGGGAGCCAAGAGACCCAGTACTTC	CASSSTGSQETQYF
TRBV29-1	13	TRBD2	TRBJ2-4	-	TGCAGCGTTCGGGGGGTACTTAAAAACATTCAGTACTTC	CSVRGVLKNIQYF
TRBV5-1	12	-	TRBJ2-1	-	TGCGCCAGCAGCTTGTCTGACAATGAGCAGTTCTTC	CASSLSDNEQFF
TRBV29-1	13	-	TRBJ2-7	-	TGCAGCGTTGAGGGGCAGGCCCCCCAGGAGCAGTACTTC	CSVEGQAPQEQYF